Presented here are 24 T cell receptor beta chains from one specimen sequenced in a study of cytomegalovirus exposure and HLA in healthy donors. PCR used 60 Vbeta primers and 13 Jbeta primers. Assay: immunoSEQ multiplex PCR; the TCRdb copy retains only in-frame clones and omits some. The repertoire consists of under 300,000 clones, with 80% to 95% occurring once and the leading ten covering 1.7%. What was sequenced was PBMCs. All receptors derive from a girl between 2 and 10 years old in good health and CMV-seronegative.

This chain joins TRBV6-1 and TRBJ1-6, with D tentatively TRBD1 (5 bases). The CDR3 spans 20 residues. Germline V gene data show CDR1 as MNHNS and CDR2 as SASEGT. V was shortened by 3 bases and J by 0 bases, with 21 bases between the two germline ends. This chain's CDR3 is CASSDVGAVGFGSYNSPLHF. In DNA, the CDR3 is TGTGCCAGCAGTGATGTTGGGGCAGTGGGGTTCGGCTCCTATAATTCACCCCTCCACTTT.

This clone was found once. Relative to the germline gene, one junction end is altered; a read error may explain this. The chain employs TRBV19 and TRBJ1-4, with 11 bases identical to TRBD1. CDR1 LNHDA and CDR2 SQIVND come from the germline V gene (reference sequence). The CDR3 is 17 residues long. The CDR3 loop is CANSGTGGSATNEKLFF. CDR3 nucleotides: TGTGCCAATAGTGGGACAGGGGGTTCTGCAACTAATGAAAAACTGTTTTTT.

CDR3 DNA sequence: TGTGCCAGCAGCTTAGCGCTCGGGGGAGGTACCGGGGAGCTGTTTTTT. Amino acid sequence: CASSLALGGGTGELFF. The rearrangement links TRBV7-9 to TRBJ2-2; D might be TRBD2 (6 bases). Germline CDR1 and CDR2: SEHNR and FQNEAQ (reference sequence). The CDR3 is 16 residues long. V gave up 0 bases and J gave up 5 bases, with 13 bases separating them.

CDR3 loop: CASRQTIQYF. DNA for the CDR3: TGTGCCAGTAGACAGACCATTCAGTACTTC. This chain joins TRBV2 and TRBJ2-4; tentatively, D is TRBD1 (5 bases). Germline CDR1 is SNHLY and CDR2 is FYNNEI. V was pared by 9 bases and J by 9 bases, with 9 bases between. The CDR3 spans 10 residues.

The chain links TRBV5-1 to TRBJ1-2, with D perhaps matching TRBD1 (5 bases). The CDR3 consists of 15 residues. Germline V CDR1 and CDR2: SGHRS, YFSETQ. Trimming removed 4 bases from V and 0 bases from J, with 13 bases in between. CDR3 loop: CASSPGDGANYGYTF. The CDR3, as DNA: TGCGCCAGCAGCCCGGGGGACGGAGCTAACTATGGCTACACCTTC.

This clone was observed a single time. The chain couples TRBV10-3 to TRBJ2-1; TRBD2 matches at 11 bases. Germline CDR1 and CDR2: ENHRY and SYGVKD. There are 15 residues in the CDR3. J lost 10 bases, V lost 11 bases, and 16 bases had no gene match. The CDR3 spells CAASGLAGGLWEQFF. As DNA, the CDR3 is TGTGCCGCCTCGGGCCTAGCGGGGGGACTTTGGGAGCAGTTCTTC.

The rearrangement joins TRBV10-3 to TRBJ2-7; possibly TRBD1 for D (5 bases). Germline V gives CDR1 ENHRY, CDR2 SYGVKD. The CDR3 extends over 14 amino acids. V lost 0 bases to trimming and J lost 3 bases, with 9 bases between them. The CDR3 sequence is CAISESSTVYEQYF. The CDR3 DNA reads TGTGCCATCAGTGAGTCCTCGACAGTCTACGAGCAGTACTTC.

The chain recombines TRBV6-5 with TRBJ1-5; D is unresolved. In germline, CDR1 is MNHEY, CDR2 SVGAGI. Trimming pared 2 bases from V and 0 bases from J, leaving 5 bases between. This CDR3 contains 14 residues. The CDR3 loop is CASSYGGSNQPQHF. The CDR3 DNA is TGTGCCAGCAGTTACGGCGGTAGCAATCAGCCCCAGCATTTT.

The rearrangement joins TRBV5-4 to TRBJ2-3; D is possibly TRBD2 (5 bases). Germline CDR1 and CDR2: SGHNT and YYREEE (reference sequence). The CDR3 runs 15 residues. V lost 0 bases and J 2 bases, leaving 10 bases between the germline ends. The CDR3 sequence is CASSLGSSATDTQYF. CDR3 nucleotides: TGTGCCAGCAGCTTGGGTAGTAGCGCCACAGATACGCAGTATTTT.

This chain joins TRBV6-5 and TRBJ2-7; 10 bases match TRBD2. Germline V gene sequence: CDR1 MNHEY, CDR2 SVGAGI. The CDR3 contains 13 residues. Trimming removed 6 bases from V and 6 bases from J; junction bases left unmatched: 5. CDR3 loop: CASRPSGSSEQYF. The CDR3 nucleotides read TGTGCCAGCAGACCTAGCGGGAGTTCCGAGCAGTACTTC.

The J gene is TRBJ2-3, the V gene TRBV28, with 8 bases matching TRBD1. The length of the CDR3 is 15 residues. Germline-derived CDR1 and CDR2 are MDHEN and SYDVKM. J was trimmed by 4 bases and V by 8 bases; bases with no gene match: 11. In DNA, the CDR3 is TGTGCCAGCCTGTCCCCGGACAGGGTCGCAGATACGCAGTATTTT. Protein sequence: CASLSPDRVADTQYF. The full variable domain, in which reference TRBV28 and TRBJ2-3 provide the parts outside the CDR3, is DVKVTQSSRYLVKRTGEKVFLECVQDMDHENMFWYRQDPGLGLRLIYFSYDVKMKEKGDIPEGYSVSREKKERFSLILESASTNQTSMYLCASLSPDRVADTQYFGPGTRLTVL.

The chain has TRBV30 and TRBJ1-5, with D hard to call. The CDR3 has 14 residues. Between the trimmed V and J ends, which lost 3 bases and 2 bases, there was a span of 11 bases. The germline V gene encodes CDR1 GTSNPN and CDR2 SVGIG (reference sequence). CDR3 DNA: TGTGCCTGGAGGGCGGGTTTGGGCAATCAGCCCCAGCATTTT. Its protein is CAWRAGLGNQPQHF.

The gene calls are TRBV6-5 and TRBJ2-7, with 9 nucleotides matching TRBD2. V gave up 7 bases and J gave up 7 bases; unmatched junction bases: 8. The CDR3 is 13 residues long. CDR1 and CDR2 from the germline V gene are MNHEY and SVGAGI. The CDR3 loop is CASKASGELEQYF. In DNA form, the CDR3 reads TGTGCCAGCAAGGCTAGCGGGGAATTAGAGCAGTACTTC.

The chain recombines TRBV5-6 with TRBJ1-1, with D tentatively TRBD1 (6 bases). Germline CDR1 and CDR2: SGHDT and YYEEEE. V lost 3 bases to trimming and J lost 2 bases, with 11 bases between them. CDR3 length equals 14 residues. CDR3 protein: CASSWPTGNTEAFF. The DNA for the CDR3 is TGTGCCAGCAGCTGGCCGACAGGAAACACTGAAGCTTTCTTT.

The chain employs TRBV7-9 and TRBJ2-7; 10 positions match TRBD1. Germline loops: CDR1 SEHNR, CDR2 FQNEAQ (reference sequence). The CDR3 length is 17 residues. J lost 2 bases, V lost 3 bases, and 10 bases had no gene match. CDR3 sequence (DNA): TGTGCCAGCAGCTTGAGGGGGGGACAGGGGCGAACCTACGAGCAGTACTTC. Amino acids: CASSLRGGQGRTYEQYF.

The genes are TRBV5-6 and TRBJ1-3; maybe TRBD1 (6 bases). Per germline, CDR1 SGHDT and CDR2 YYEEEE. This CDR3 contains 17 residues. Trimming cost V 0 bases and J 2 bases, with 15 bases left between them. The CDR3 spells CASSLEFNRAPGNTIYF. CDR3 nucleotide sequence: TGTGCCAGCAGCTTGGAATTTAACAGGGCCCCTGGAAACACCATATATTTT. The full variable domain, in which reference TRBV5-6 and TRBJ1-3 provide the parts outside the CDR3, is DAGVTQSPTHLIKTRGQQVTLRCSPKSGHDTVSWYQQALGQGPQFIFQYYEEEERQRGNFPDRFSGHQFPNYSSELNVNALLLGDSALYLCASSLEFNRAPGNTIYFGEGSWLTVV.

CDR3 DNA: TGTGCCATCAGTGAGGGACTAGCGGGAGGGCAAGATACGCAGTATTTT. Translation: CAISEGLAGGQDTQYF. The J gene is TRBJ2-3, the V gene TRBV10-3, with TRBD2 identical over 15 bases. Germline assignment: CDR1 ENHRY and CDR2 SYGVKD. Trimming at V came to 2 bases and at J to 5 bases, leaving 2 bases not matched to a gene. The CDR3 is 16 residues long.

The genes are TRBV25-1 and TRBJ1-5; TRBD1 aligns across 10 bases. Trimming cost V 2 bases and J 2 bases; bases outside gene matches: 0. Germline CDR1 MGHDK, CDR2 SYGVNS. CDR3 length: 15 residues. CDR3 residues: CASSEGTGGNQPQHF. For the CDR3, the DNA is TGTGCCAGCAGTGAAGGGACAGGGGGCAATCAGCCCCAGCATTTT.

The chain uses TRBV7-8 and TRBJ1-1; D is undetermined. V lost 3 bases to trimming and J lost 0 bases, with 14 bases between them. The germline V gene has CDR1 SGHVS and CDR2 FQNEAQ. CDR3 length: 16 residues. CDR3 residues: CASSFSEVRVNTEAFF. The CDR3 nucleotides are TGTGCCAGCAGCTTTTCAGAGGTGCGGGTGAACACTGAAGCTTTCTTT.

The chain carries TRBV7-8 and TRBJ2-3, with 9 bases aligning to TRBD2. CDR1 and CDR2 (germline): SGHVS, FQNEAQ. Trimming took 1 base from V and 0 from J; bases not matched to a gene: 2. The CDR3 has 16 amino acids. The CDR3 nucleotides are TGTGCCAGCAGCTTAGGACTAGCGGCAAGCACAGATACGCAGTATTTT. Encoded protein: CASSLGLAASTDTQYF.

CDR3 in DNA: TGTGCCAGCAGGACATTTTCTGGAAACACCATATATTTT. Translation: CASRTFSGNTIYF. The chain links TRBV6-1 to TRBJ1-3; D is uncertain. The CDR3 runs to 13 residues. The V end lost 6 bases, the J end lost 1 base, and 7 bases lay between the germline ends. Germline CDR1 is MNHNS and CDR2 is SASEGT.

This clone appeared a single time. The V and J genes are TRBV10-3 and TRBJ1-1; the D is unclear. With 4 bases removed from V and 1 base from J, the gap between germline ends came to 4 bases. This CDR3 is 12 amino acids long. Germline assignment: CDR1 ENHRY and CDR2 SYGVKD. In nucleotides, the CDR3 is TGTGCCATCAGTGTCAGGAACACTGAAGCTTTCTTT. Translation: CAISVRNTEAFF.

The chain couples TRBV5-6 to TRBJ2-5; a possible D gene is TRBD1 (6 bases). The ends were cut back, 5 bases at V and 4 bases at J, with 18 bases in the middle. The germline V gene encodes CDR1 SGHDT and CDR2 YYEEEE. There are 15 residues in the CDR3. The CDR3 DNA sequence: TGTGCCAGCAGGCGATACGACAGGCGATTAGAGACCCAGTACTTC. It is translated as CASRRYDRRLETQYF.

The chain employs TRBV9 and TRBJ1-5; no clear D gene. CDR1 and CDR2 (germline): SGDLS, YYNGEE. CDR3 length equals 13 residues. Trimming stripped 3 bases from V and 3 bases from J, with 7 bases between. Here the CDR3 DNA reads TGTGCCAGCAGCGGCGGTCCCAATCAGCCCCAGCATTTT. It is translated as CASSGGPNQPQHF.